The rows below give T cell receptor beta chains drawn from one sample of a study of cytomegalovirus exposure and HLA in healthy donors. Some clones are missing from TCRdb's copy, which holds only in-frame ones; the method was immunoSEQ multiplex PCR. The repertoire includes about 160,000 clones, roughly 80% of them detected once, and 1.3% sits in the top ten. Material for sequencing was PBMCs. The receptor set was obtained from a woman in her forties or fifties in good health and CMV-seronegative. Each CDR3 is given with its conserved first and last residue. The D gene is left open where the match is weak. Clone size is given for some rows only: seen once, a few or many times, or a class if the clone is expanded.

size,V,length,J,D,DNA,CDR3
once,TRBV19,14,TRBJ2-5,TRBD2,TGTGCCAGTAGTCCCGGGACTAGTGGGGAGACCCAGTACTTC,CASSPGTSGETQYF
NA,TRBV5-1,15,TRBJ2-5,NA,TGCGCCAGCAGCTTGGCTGCGACAGCCCAAGAGACCCAGTACTTC,CASSLAATAQETQYF
NA,TRBV30,14,TRBJ2-7,NA,TGTGCCTGGAGTCCCGGGGCAGGGGATTACGAGCAGTACTTC,CAWSPGAGDYEQYF
few,TRBV6-5,15,TRBJ1-1,NA,TGTGCCAGCAGTTACTCCAACAGGGTAGGCACTGAAGCTTTCTTT,CASSYSNRVGTEAFF
NA,TRBV19,13,TRBJ2-3,NA,TGTGCCAGTATGCGGCAAGACACAGATACGCAGTATTTT,CASMRQDTDTQYF
NA,TRBV7-2,15,TRBJ1-6,NA,TGTGCCAGCAGCCCAGAGGGCAGGGAGGGTTCACCCCTCCACTTT,CASSPEGREGSPLHF
NA,TRBV10-1,15,TRBJ2-2,TRBD2,TGCGCCAGCAGCTTAGCGGGGGAGAACACCGGGGAGCTGTTTTTT,CASSLAGENTGELFF
NA,TRBV13,16,TRBJ2-7,TRBD1,TGTGCCAGCAGCTTAGGGAGGGGGCTGAGCTCCTACGAGCAGTACTTC,CASSLGRGLSSYEQYF
NA,TRBV29-1,15,TRBJ2-1,NA,TGCAGCGTTGAGGGGGGGGACACTGTGTACAATGAGCAGTTCTTC,CSVEGGDTVYNEQFF
NA,TRBV6-5,14,TRBJ1-4,NA,TGTGCCAGCAGTTCACGGGGAACTAATGAAAAACTGTTTTTT,CASSSRGTNEKLFF
once,TRBV19,16,TRBJ1-1,TRBD1,TGTGCCAGTAGTTCGTCGACAGGGCTGGGGAACACTGAAGCTTTCTTT,CASSSSTGLGNTEAFF
NA,TRBV4-3,18,TRBJ2-3,TRBD2,TGCGCCAGCAGCCAATCTCCCTGGACTAGCGGTACCTCATATACGCAGTATTTT,CASSQSPWTSGTSYTQYF
NA,TRBV28,14,TRBJ1-2,TRBD1,TGTGCCAGCATCCCCGGGACAGGGACCTATGGCTACACCTTC,CASIPGTGTYGYTF